This T cell receptor beta chain came from a study of metastatic and nonmetastatic thyroid tumors. The overall study: It was across blood and tumor or nodule tissue from malignant and benign thyroid patients that repertoires were compared.

Before thyroid surgery, none of the patients had received any treatment. CDR1 is MDHEN and CDR2 is SYDVKM in the germline V gene. The CDR3 is 12 residues long. The ends were cut back, 8 bases at V and 8 bases at J, with 15 bases in the middle. Remarks on this clone: Its antigen is unidentified.

Source study methods: Variation in CDR3 across clinicopathological groups served as the basis for constructing a distant-metastasis classifier in papillary thyroid cancer. TCRdb re-called clones via MiXCR from the PCR reads. These V and J calls are TCRdb output, not the study's own analysis. Here the sample spans around 17,000 clones, less than 30% being singletons. General study points: In both blood and tumor samples, TCR beta diversity was reported significantly higher for malignant than benign nodules.

Sequencing was performed on tumor tissue. The chain carries TRBV28 and TRBJ1-1; maybe TRBD1 (5 bases). This clonotype was obtained from a female donor with papillary thyroid cancer or a benign thyroid nodule (not recorded which). Some clones in this sample may be carry-over from other donors' samples. The CDR3 loop reads CASVGHRGEAFF. The CDR3 DNA sequence: TGTGCCAGCGTAGGACATCGCGGAGAAGCTTTCTTT.